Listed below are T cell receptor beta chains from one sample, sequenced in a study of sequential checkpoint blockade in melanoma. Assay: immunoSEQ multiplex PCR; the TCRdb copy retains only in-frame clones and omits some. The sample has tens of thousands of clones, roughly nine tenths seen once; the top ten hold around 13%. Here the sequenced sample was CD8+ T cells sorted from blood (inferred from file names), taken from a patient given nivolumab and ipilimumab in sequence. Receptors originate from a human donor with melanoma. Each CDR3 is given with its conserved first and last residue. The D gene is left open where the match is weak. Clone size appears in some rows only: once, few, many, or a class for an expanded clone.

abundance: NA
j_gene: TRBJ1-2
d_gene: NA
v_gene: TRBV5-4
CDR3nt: TGTGCCAGCAGCCCCGGGGACACTCGAGGCTACACCTTC
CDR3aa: CASSPGDTRGYTF

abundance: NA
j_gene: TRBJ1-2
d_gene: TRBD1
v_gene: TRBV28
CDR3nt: TGTGCCAGCAAATCGACAGGGTCGGACTATGGCTACACCTTC
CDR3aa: CASKSTGSDYGYTF

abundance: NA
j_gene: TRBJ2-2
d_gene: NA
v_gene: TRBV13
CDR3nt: TGTGCCAGCAGCCCGCAACTCGTGCGTACCGGGGAGCTGTTTTTT
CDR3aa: CASSPQLVRTGELFF

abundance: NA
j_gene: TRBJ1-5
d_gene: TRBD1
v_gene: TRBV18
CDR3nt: TGTGCCAGCTCACCATTTACAGGGGGCGCGATTCCGTATAGCAATCAGCCCCAGCATTTT
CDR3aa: CASSPFTGGAIPYSNQPQHF

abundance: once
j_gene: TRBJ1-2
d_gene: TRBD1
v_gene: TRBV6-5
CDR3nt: TGTGCCAGCAGTTACCTAGGACAGGGAACGAACTATGGCTACACCTTC
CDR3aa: CASSYLGQGTNYGYTF

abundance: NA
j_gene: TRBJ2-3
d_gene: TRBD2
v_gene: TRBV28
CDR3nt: TGTGCCAGCAGTTTCCCAAATCTAAGAACTAGCGGTACCACAGATACGCAGTATTTT
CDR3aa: CASSFPNLRTSGTTDTQYF

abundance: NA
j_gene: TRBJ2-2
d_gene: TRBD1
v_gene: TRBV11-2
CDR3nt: TGTGCCAGCAGCGACAGGGGCGCCGGGGAGCTGTTTTTT
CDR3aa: CASSDRGAGELFF

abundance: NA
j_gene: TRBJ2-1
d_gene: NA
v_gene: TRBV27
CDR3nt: TGTGCCAGCAGTTTACTCGGGGTGATTAACGAGCAGTTCTTC
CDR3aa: CASSLLGVINEQFF

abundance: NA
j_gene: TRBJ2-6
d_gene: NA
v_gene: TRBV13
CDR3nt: TGTGCCAGCAGCTTACCGGGACACCTTTCCAGCTCTGGGGCCAACGTCCTGACTTTC
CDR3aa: CASSLPGHLSSSGANVLTF

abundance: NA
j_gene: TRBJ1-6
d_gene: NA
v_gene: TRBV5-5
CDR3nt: TGTGCCAGCAGCCCGGACAGTCTGTATTCACCCCTCCACTTT
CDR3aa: CASSPDSLYSPLHF

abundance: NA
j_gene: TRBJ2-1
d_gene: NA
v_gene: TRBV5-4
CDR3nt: TGTGCCAGCAGCCCGTGGACTTCGACCTACAATGAGCAGTTCTTC
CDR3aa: CASSPWTSTYNEQFF

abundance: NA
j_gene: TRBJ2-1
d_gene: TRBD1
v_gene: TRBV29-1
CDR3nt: TGCAGCGTTCACGGGACAGGGGCCTACAATGAGCAGTTCTTC
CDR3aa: CSVHGTGAYNEQFF

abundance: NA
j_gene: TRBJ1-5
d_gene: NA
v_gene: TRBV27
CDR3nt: TGTGCCAGCAAGGGAGACTATAGCAATCAGCCCCAGCATTTT
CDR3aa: CASKGDYSNQPQHF

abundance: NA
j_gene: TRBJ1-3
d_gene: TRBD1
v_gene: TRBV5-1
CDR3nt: TGCGCCAGCAGCCTGGACAGGGGATCTGGAAACACCATATATTTT
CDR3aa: CASSLDRGSGNTIYF

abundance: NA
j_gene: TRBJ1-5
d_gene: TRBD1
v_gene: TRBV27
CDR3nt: TGTGCCAGCAGTTTGTCGGGACAGGGGCCCCAGCCCCAGCATTTT
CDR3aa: CASSLSGQGPQPQHF

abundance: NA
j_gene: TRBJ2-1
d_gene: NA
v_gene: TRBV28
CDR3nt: TGTGCCAGCAGTTTGGGGCAGGGTGGATCCAATGAGCAGTTCTTC
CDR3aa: CASSLGQGGSNEQFF

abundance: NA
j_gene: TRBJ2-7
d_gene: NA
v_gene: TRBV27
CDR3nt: TGTGCCAGCAGTTGGAGTTTAGCCTACGAGCAGTACTTC
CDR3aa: CASSWSLAYEQYF

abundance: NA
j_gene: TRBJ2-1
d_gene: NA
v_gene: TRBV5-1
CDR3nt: TGCGCCAGCAGCCCGGACAGTCCTTACAATGAGCAGTTCTTC
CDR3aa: CASSPDSPYNEQFF

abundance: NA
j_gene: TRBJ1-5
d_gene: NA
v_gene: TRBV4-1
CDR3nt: TGCGCCAGCAGCCCCTCGGGAGGGGTGGACAATCAGCCCCAGCATTTT
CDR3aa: CASSPSGGVDNQPQHF

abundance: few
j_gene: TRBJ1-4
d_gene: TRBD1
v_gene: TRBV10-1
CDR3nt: TGCGCCAGCAGAGAGACAGGGACTTTT
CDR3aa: CASRETGTF

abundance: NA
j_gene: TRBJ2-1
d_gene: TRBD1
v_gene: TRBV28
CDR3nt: TGTGCCAGCAGTTTTTGGGACAGCTCCTACAATGAGCAGTTCTTC
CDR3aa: CASSFWDSSYNEQFF

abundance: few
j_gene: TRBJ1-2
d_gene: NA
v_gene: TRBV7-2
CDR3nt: TGTGCCAGCAGCTGGGCCTGGTACTATGGCTACACCTTC
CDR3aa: CASSWAWYYGYTF

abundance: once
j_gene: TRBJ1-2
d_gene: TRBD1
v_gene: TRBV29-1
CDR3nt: TGCAGCGTTCCCCTCTACCGACAGGGAAAGGGCTACACCTTC
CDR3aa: CSVPLYRQGKGYTF

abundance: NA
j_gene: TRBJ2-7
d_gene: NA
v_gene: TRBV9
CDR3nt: TGTGCCAGCAGCGTAGAACTTAACTACGAGCAGTACTTC
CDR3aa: CASSVELNYEQYF

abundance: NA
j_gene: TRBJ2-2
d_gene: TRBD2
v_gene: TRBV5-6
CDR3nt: TGTGCCAGCAGCGGCAGGGACTTTACGGGGGGTACCGGGGAGCTGTTTTTT
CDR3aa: CASSGRDFTGGTGELFF

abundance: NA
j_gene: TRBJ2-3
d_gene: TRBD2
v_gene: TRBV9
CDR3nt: TGTGCCAGCAGCGTCACTAGCGGGAGGCCCGACACAGATACGCAGTATTTT
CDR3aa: CASSVTSGRPDTDTQYF

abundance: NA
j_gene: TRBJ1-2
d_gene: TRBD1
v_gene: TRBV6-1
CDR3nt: TGTGCCAGCAGTGACCTACAGGGGCCACTCTATGGCTACACCTTC
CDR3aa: CASSDLQGPLYGYTF

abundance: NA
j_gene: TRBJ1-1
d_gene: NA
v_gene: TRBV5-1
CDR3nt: TGCGCCAGCAGCTTGAACAGGGTTTCTACTGAAGCTTTCTTT
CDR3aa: CASSLNRVSTEAFF

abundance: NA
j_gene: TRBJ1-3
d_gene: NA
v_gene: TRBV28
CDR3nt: TGTGCCAGCAGTTCGGATGGACTGATCTCTGGAAACACCATATATTTT
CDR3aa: CASSSDGLISGNTIYF

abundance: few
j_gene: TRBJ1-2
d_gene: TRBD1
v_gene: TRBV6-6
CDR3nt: TGTGCCAGCAGTCCGAAGACAGGGGCCATCTATGGCTACACCTTC
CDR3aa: CASSPKTGAIYGYTF

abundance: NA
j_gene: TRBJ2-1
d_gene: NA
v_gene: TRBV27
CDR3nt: TGTGCCAGCAGTACCTACACAGCTAATGAGCAGTTCTTC
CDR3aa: CASSTYTANEQFF

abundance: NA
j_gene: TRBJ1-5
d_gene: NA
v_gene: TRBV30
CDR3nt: TGTGCCTGGAGTGTATCGGGTATCGGCAATCAGCCCCAGCATTTT
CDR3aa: CAWSVSGIGNQPQHF

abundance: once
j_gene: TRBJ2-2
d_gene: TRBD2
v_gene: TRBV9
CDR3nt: TGTGCCAGCAGCGGGACTAGCGGGACGCGGGCGGGGGAGCTGTTTTTT
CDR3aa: CASSGTSGTRAGELFF

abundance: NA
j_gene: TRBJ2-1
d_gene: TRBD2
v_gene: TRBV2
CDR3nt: TGTGCCAGCAGGCTAGCGGGGCCCATCAATGAGCAGTTCTTC
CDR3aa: CASRLAGPINEQFF

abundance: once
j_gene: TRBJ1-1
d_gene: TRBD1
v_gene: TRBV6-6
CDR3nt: TGTGCCAGCAGTAGGGACAGGGTTTGGACTGAAGCTTTCTTT
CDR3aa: CASSRDRVWTEAFF

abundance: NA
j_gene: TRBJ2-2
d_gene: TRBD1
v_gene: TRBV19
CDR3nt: TGTGCCAGTAGTATCCCTCAGGGGGCGAGTACCGGGGAGCTGTTTTTT
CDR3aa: CASSIPQGASTGELFF

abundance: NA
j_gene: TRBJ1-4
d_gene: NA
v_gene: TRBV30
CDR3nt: TGTGCCTGGAGTGAGGCCACTACAACTAATGAAAAACTGTTTTTT
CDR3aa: CAWSEATTTNEKLFF

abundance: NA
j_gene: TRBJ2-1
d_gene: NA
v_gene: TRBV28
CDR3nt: TGTGCCAGCAGTTCCCATAATGAGCAGTTCTTC
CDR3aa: CASSSHNEQFF

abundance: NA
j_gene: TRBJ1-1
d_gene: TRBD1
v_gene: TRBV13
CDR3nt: TGTGCCAGCAGCTCAATTACGGGACAGGGGGAGGAGAACACTGAAGCTTTCTTT
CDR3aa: CASSSITGQGEENTEAFF

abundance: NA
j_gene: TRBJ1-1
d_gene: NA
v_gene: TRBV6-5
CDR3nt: TGTGCCAGCAACCGACAGGCGGGGGACACTGAAGCTTTCTTT
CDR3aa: CASNRQAGDTEAFF

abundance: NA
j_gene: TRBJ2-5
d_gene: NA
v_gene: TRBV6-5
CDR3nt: TGTGCCAGCAGTTACTGGGAGGCGGAGACCCAGTACTTC
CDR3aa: CASSYWEAETQYF

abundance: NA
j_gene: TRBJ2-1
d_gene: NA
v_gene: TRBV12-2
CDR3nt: TGTGCAAGTCGCTTGGTAGCTAGCTACAATGAGCAGTTCTTC
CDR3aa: CASRLVASYNEQFF

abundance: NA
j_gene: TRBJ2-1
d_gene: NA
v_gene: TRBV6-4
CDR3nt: TGTGCCAGCAAACCCTTGGCGGGGCTCAACAATGAGCAGTTCTTC
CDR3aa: CASKPLAGLNNEQFF

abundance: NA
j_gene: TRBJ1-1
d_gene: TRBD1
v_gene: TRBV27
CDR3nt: TGTGCCAGCAGTTTACAGGGGGCAAAAGCTTTCTTT
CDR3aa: CASSLQGAKAFF

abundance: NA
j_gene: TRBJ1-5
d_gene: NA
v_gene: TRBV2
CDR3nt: TGTGCCAGCAGGGCGGGACTGAATAGCAATCAGCCCCAGCATTTT
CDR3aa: CASRAGLNSNQPQHF

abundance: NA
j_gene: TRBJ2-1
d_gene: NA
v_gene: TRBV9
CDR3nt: TGTGCCAGCAGCGTAGAATTTTGGACTCGCAATGAGCAGTTCTTC
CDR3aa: CASSVEFWTRNEQFF

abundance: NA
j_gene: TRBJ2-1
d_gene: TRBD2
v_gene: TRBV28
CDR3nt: TGTGCCAGCAGCTTCCCCGGGGGGGAGGCCTCCGGGTTATACAATGAGCAGTTCTTC
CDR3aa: CASSFPGGEASGLYNEQFF

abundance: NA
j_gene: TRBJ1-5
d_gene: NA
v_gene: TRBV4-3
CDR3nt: TGCGCCAGCAGCCCCACAGGGTTTAGCAATCAGCCCCAGCATTTT
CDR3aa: CASSPTGFSNQPQHF

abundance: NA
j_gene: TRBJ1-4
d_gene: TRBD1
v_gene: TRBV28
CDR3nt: TGTGCCAGCAGCCTCTACAGGGGTCCTAGTAATGAAAAACTGTTTTTT
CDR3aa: CASSLYRGPSNEKLFF

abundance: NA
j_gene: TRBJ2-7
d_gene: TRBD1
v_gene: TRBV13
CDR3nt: TGTGCCAGCAGCAGCCGGGACAGGTACTCCTACGAGCAGTACTTC
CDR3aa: CASSSRDRYSYEQYF

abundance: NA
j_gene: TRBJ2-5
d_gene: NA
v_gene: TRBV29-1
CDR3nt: TGCAGCGTTGTCCCTCCGACAGTCCAAGAGACCCAGTACTTC
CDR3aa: CSVVPPTVQETQYF

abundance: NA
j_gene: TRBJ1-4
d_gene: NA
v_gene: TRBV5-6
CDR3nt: TGTGCCAGCAGCCAGGTTGCAACTAATGAAAAACTGTTTTTT
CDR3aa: CASSQVATNEKLFF

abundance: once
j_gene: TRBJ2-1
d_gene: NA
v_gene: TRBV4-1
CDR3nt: TGCGCCAGCAGCCAAGTAGGAGGGGCCCTCTATGAGCAGTTCTTC
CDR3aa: CASSQVGGALYEQFF

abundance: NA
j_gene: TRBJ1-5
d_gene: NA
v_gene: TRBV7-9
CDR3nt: TGTGCCAGCAGCTTAGACCAGGGAGGGCAGCCCCAGCATTTT
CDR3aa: CASSLDQGGQPQHF